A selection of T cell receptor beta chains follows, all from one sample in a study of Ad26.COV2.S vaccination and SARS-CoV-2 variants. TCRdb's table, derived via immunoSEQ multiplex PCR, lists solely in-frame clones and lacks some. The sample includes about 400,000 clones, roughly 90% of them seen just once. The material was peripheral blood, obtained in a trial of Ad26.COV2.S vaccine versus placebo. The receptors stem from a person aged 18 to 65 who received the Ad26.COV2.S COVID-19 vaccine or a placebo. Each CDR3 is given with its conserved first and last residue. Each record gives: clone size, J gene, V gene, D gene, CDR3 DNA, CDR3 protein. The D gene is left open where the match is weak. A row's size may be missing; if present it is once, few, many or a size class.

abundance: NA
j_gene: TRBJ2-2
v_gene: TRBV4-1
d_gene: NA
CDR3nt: TGCGCCAGCAGCCAAGGATGGACAGACACCGGGGAGCTGTTTTTT
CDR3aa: CASSQGWTDTGELFF

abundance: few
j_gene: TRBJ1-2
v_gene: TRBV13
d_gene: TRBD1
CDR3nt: TGTGCCAGCAGTCGACAGGGACGCTATGGCTACACCTTC
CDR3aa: CASSRQGRYGYTF

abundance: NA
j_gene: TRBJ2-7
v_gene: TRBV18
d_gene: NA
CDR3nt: TGTGCCAGCTCTGACCTACTCTACGAGCAGTACTTC
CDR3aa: CASSDLLYEQYF

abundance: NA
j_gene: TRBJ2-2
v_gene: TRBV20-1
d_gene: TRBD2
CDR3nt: TGCAGTGCCAGTAGCGGGGGGGAAATCGGGGAGCTGTTTTTT
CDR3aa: CSASSGGEIGELFF

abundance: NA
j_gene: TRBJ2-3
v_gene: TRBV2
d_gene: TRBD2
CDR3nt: TGTGCCAGCAGCGGGTCGGCGGGGGGGATCAGCCCAGATACGCAGTATTTT
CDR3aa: CASSGSAGGISPDTQYF

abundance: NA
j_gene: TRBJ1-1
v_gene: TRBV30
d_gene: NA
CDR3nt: TGTGCCTGGACCGCCCGGCAGGGAGACACTGAAGCTTTCTTT
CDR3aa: CAWTARQGDTEAFF

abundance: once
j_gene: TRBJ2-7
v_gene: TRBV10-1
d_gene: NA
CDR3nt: TGCGCCAGCAGTGCTGAAACCAGTGCCGACGAGCAGTACTTC
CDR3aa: CASSAETSADEQYF

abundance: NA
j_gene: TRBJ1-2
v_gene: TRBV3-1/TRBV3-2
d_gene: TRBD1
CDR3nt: TGTGCCAGCAGCCATTGGCAGGGGGCGAATGGCTACACCTTC
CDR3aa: CASSHWQGANGYTF

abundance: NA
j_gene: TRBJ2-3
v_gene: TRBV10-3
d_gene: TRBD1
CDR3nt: TGTGCCATCAGTGAGGACGGGACAGGGGGAGATACGCAGTATTTT
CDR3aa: CAISEDGTGGDTQYF

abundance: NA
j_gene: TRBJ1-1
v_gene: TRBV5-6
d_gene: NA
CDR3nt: TGTGCCAGCAGCCCGAGAGGGTCCGAAGCTTTCTTT
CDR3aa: CASSPRGSEAFF

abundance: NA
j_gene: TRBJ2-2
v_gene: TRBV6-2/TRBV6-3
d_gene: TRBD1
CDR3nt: TGTGCCAGCAGTTACGTCGACAGGGGGCCTGACACCGGGGAGCTGTTTTTT
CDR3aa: CASSYVDRGPDTGELFF

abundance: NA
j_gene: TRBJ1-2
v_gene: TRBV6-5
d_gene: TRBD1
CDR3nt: TGTGCCAGCAGGATTACAGGGGACTATGGCTACACCTTC
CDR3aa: CASRITGDYGYTF

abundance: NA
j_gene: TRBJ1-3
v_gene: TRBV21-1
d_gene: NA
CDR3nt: TGTGCCAGCAGCAAAGCCGGTAATTGGGGAAACACCATATATTTT
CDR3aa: CASSKAGNWGNTIYF

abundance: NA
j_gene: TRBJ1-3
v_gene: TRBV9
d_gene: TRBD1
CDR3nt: TGTGCCAGCAGCGTAGGACAGGGCCCCTCTGGAAACACCATATATTTT
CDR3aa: CASSVGQGPSGNTIYF

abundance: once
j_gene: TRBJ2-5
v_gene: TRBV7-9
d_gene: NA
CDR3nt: TGTGCCAGCAGCAAGACTGGCCAAGAGACCCAGTACTTC
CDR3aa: CASSKTGQETQYF

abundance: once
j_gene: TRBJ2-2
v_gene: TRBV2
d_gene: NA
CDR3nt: TGTGCCAGCAGTGTGCCTGGCAAATCGAACACCGGGGAGCTGTTTTTT
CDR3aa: CASSVPGKSNTGELFF